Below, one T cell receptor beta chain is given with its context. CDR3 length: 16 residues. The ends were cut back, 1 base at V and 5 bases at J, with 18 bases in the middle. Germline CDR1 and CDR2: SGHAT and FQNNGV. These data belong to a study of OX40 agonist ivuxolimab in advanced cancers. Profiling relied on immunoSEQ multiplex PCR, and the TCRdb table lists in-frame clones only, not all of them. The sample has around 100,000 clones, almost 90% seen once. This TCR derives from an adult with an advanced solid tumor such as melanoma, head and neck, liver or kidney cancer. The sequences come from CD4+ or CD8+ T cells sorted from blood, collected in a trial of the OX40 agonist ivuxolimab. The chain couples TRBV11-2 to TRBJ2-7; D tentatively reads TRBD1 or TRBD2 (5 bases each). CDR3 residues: CASSLGGARAKHEQYF. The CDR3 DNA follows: TGTGCCAGCAGCTTAGGAGGGGCCAGGGCTAAACACGAGCAGTACTTC.